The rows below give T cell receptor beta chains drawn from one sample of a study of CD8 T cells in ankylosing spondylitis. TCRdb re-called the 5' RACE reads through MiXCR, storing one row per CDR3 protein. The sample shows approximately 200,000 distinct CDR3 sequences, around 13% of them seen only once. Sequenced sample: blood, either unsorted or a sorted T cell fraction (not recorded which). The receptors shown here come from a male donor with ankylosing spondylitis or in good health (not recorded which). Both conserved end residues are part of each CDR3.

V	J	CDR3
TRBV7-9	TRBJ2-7	CASSSKRDLGGPYF
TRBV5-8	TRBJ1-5	CASSLDAVPSNQPQHF
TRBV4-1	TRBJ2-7	CASSQDRTSGGYEQYF
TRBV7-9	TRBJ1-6	CASSPGTGEPPLHF
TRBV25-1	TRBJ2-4	CASSDRGAAKNIQYF
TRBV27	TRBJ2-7	CASSHGGGLNEQYF
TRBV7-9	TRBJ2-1	CASSSPSSYNEQFF
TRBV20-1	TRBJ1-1	CSARTKGADTEAFF
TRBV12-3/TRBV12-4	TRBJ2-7	CASSRSGTLGGTYEQYF
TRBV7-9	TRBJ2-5	CASSLEIQETQYF
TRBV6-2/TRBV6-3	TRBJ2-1	CASSVYLAGVYNEQFF
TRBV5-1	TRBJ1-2	CASASGTVNYGYTF
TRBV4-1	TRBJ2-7	CASSQPGQLYEQYF
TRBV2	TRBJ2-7	CASSEGDVAPSEQYF
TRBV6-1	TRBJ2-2	CASTLTAGNTGELFF